This paragraph covers one TCR beta chain sequence. What it binds is not known. TCRdb reprocessed the 5' RACE reads, keeping one entry per CDR3 protein, no DNA. The sample totals some 340,000 distinct CDR3 sequences; its top ten clones hold around 5.3%. Per germline, CDR1 LGHDT and CDR2 YNNKEL (reference sequence). The CDR3 has 14 residues. The data belong to a study of T cells expressing NK-cell markers. Points from the study as a whole: There were a handful of donors in whom these clonotypes also led the CD3+CD56-NKG2C+ fraction.

V usage is TRBV3-1 and J usage is TRBJ2-3; lacking DNA, the TRBD1 call made by TCRdb goes unchecked. Sequencing was carried out using blood T cells: a sorted CD56 or NKG2C T cell subset, CD4+ or CD8+ T cells, or bulk PBMC T cells (not recorded which). This receptor was identified in a man aged 18 to 69 in good health. Here the CDR3 reads CASTVGQGIDTQYF.